A single TCR beta chain is shown here with its context. Its specificity is not known. The data originate from a study of cytomegalovirus exposure and HLA in healthy donors. Study conclusions and caveats: What a later analysis showed was that several of the most significant clusters appeared linked to common viral pathogens.

Primers: 60 Vbeta forward and 13 Jbeta reverse. The assay was immunoSEQ multiplex PCR, and TCRdb's table has in-frame clones only and misses some. The sample includes about 160,000 clones, 75% to 90% of them seen just once. The CDR3 loop spans 15 amino acids. Germline CDR1 and CDR2: SGHKS and YYEKEE (reference sequence). V lost 2 bases to trimming and J lost 2 bases, with 12 bases between them. The sequence came from a young man in good health and CMV-seronegative. The sample consisted of PBMCs. This rearrangement joins TRBV5-5 to TRBJ2-3, with D possibly being TRBD1 (5 bases). CDR3 protein: CASSFQGIHTDTQYF. Written as DNA, the CDR3 is TGTGCCAGCAGCTTTCAGGGCATTCACACAGATACGCAGTATTTT.